This T cell receptor (beta chain) stems from a study of T cell repertoires in cytomegalovirus infection. At the level of the study: Signatures in public TCR beta sequences pointed to both CMV infection and matching HLA type. Study conclusions and caveats: What dominated the ex vivo response were HLA-C-restricted CMV-specific TCR beta clonotypes. Frequencies of public TCR beta families were cumulated, and this identified carriers of CMV plus the relevant HLA.

Comment on this clonotype: The target antigen is unknown.

MiXCR, applied by TCRdb to the reads, yields one record per CDR3 protein. This sample has around 530,000 distinct CDR3 sequences, with roughly 29% found just once. Germline V gene sequence: CDR1 MNHEY, CDR2 SVGAGI. CDR3 length: 16 residues. V dropped 6 bases and J dropped 6; count of bases not matched to a gene: 9. The chain couples TRBV6-5 to TRBJ2-1; 12 bases agree with TRBD2. The sample comprised PBMCs. This receptor was obtained from a human donor in good health (CMV status not recorded). Some clones in this sample may be carry-over from other donors' samples. The CDR3 DNA follows: TGTGCCAGCAGGCCCAGGACTAGCGGGAATGTCAATGAGCAGTTCTTC. It yields the protein CASRPRTSGNVNEQFF.